Below, 30 T cell receptor beta chains from the same sample are listed, as sequenced in a study of cytomegalovirus exposure and HLA in healthy donors. In the PCR, 60 Vbeta and 13 Jbeta primers were used. Profiled with immunoSEQ multiplex PCR; TCRdb holds only in-frame clones, not every one. The sample lists 55,000 to 75,000 clones, about 74% occurring once. The source material was PBMCs. The receptors originated from a human donor in good health.

The chain joins TRBV9 to TRBJ2-1; 7 bases align to TRBD2. CDR3 size: 13 residues. The V and J ends lost 0 bases and 14 bases, in that order; junction bases with no gene match: 8. Germline assignment: CDR1 SGDLS and CDR2 YYNGEE. CDR3 nucleotide sequence: TGTGCCAGCAGCGTAGACCCTAGCGGCGTGGAGTTCTTC. It is translated as CASSVDPSGVEFF.

The chain is built from TRBV5-1 and TRBJ2-5, with TRBD2 matching 10 bases. The germline CDR1 and CDR2 sequences are SGHRS and YFSETQ. The CDR3 length is 14 residues. The V gene end was trimmed by 7 bases and the J gene end by 4 bases; junction bases not matched to a gene: 7. The CDR3 DNA is TGCGCCAGCTCGAAAGGGACTAGCGTAGAGACCCAGTACTTC. This gives the protein CASSKGTSVETQYF.

A note on this clone: Other DNA variants within this sample encode the same CDR3. The chain couples TRBV27 to TRBJ2-7; D perhaps matches TRBD1 (5 bases). CDR1 is MNHEY and CDR2 is SMNVEV in the germline V gene (reference sequence). The CDR3 runs 13 residues. Trimming cost V 3 bases and J 1 base, with 7 bases left between them. CDR3 in DNA: TGTGCCAGCAGTTTGACAGTTTCCTACGAGCAGTACTTC. It specifies CASSLTVSYEQYF.

The V call is TRBV6-5, the J call TRBJ2-7; 10 bases are a match to TRBD1. Per germline, CDR1 MNHEY and CDR2 SVGAGI. V gave up 4 bases and J gave up 0 bases; unmatched junction bases: 3. This CDR3 is built from 15 residues. The CDR3 DNA sequence: TGTGCCAGCAGTTCCGGACAGGGGGTCTCCTACGAGCAGTACTTC. Protein sequence: CASSSGQGVSYEQYF.

CDR3 protein: CASSPPGRGTYEQYF. DNA of the CDR3: TGTGCCAGCTCACCACCGGGCAGGGGGACCTACGAGCAGTACTTC. The chain couples TRBV18 to TRBJ2-7; 7 nucleotides agree with TRBD1. Trimming took 0 bases from V and 2 from J; bases not matched to a gene: 4. Per the germline V gene, CDR1 is KGHSH and CDR2 is LQKENI. The CDR3 is 15 amino acids. Drawing the rest from reference TRBV18 and TRBJ2-7, the complete variable domain is NAGVMQNPRHLVRRRGQEARLRCSPMKGHSHVYWYRQLPEEGLKFMVYLQKENIIDESGMPKERFSAEFPKEGPSILRIQQVVRGDSAAYFCASSPPGRGTYEQYFGPGTRLTVT.

V usage is TRBV7-6 and J usage is TRBJ2-7; TRBD2 aligns across 13 bases. Unmatched junction bases numbered 7, after V lost 5 bases and J lost 0 bases. Germline lookup yields CDR1 SGHVS and CDR2 FNYEAQ. The CDR3 is made up of 17 amino acids. Here the CDR3 DNA reads TGTGCCAGCAGCCAGGGGACTAGCGGGATTAGCTCCTACGAGCAGTACTTC. Amino acid sequence: CASSQGTSGISSYEQYF.

As to this clone: A read error may produce the germline difference seen at one junction end. V is TRBV7-7 and J is TRBJ2-2; TRBD1 agrees at 7 bases. CDR1 is SSHAT and CDR2 is FNYEAQ in the germline V gene (reference sequence). The CDR3 has 17 residues. DNA of the CDR3: TGTGCTAGCAGCCCTAACGAGCGACAGGGTAACACCGGGGAGCTGTTTTTT. Its translation is CASSPNERQGNTGELFF.

The chain has TRBV6-1 and TRBJ2-7; D may be TRBD1 (6 bases). CDR3 length equals 16 residues. Germline V gene sequence: CDR1 MNHNS, CDR2 SASEGT. V lost 3 bases to trimming and J lost 1 base, with 16 bases between them. The CDR3 protein is CASSDPGATRSYEQYF. The CDR3 nucleotides are TGTGCCAGCAGTGACCCAGGGGCGACCCGATCCTACGAGCAGTACTTC.

V is TRBV2 and J is TRBJ2-3; TRBD1 aligns across 8 bases. With 5 bases clipped from V and 2 bases from J, the junction kept 6 bases outside the gene matches. The length of the CDR3 is 15 residues. The germline V gene has CDR1 SNHLY and CDR2 FYNNEI. CDR3 nucleotides: TGTGCCAGCAGTAAAAGGACAGGGACCACAGATACGCAGTATTTT. It yields the protein CASSKRTGTTDTQYF.

This clone was recorded a few times. The CDR3 DNA is TGTGCCAGCAGCTTAGGGGCAGGCCTCCAAGAGACCCAGTACTTC. Its protein product is CASSLGAGLQETQYF. The genes are TRBV7-3 and TRBJ2-5; TRBD1 is a possible D gene (5 bases). The CDR3 sequence is 15 residues long. The V gene lost 2 bases and the J gene lost 1 base, with 11 bases spanning the gap. Germline V gene sequence: CDR1 SGHTA, CDR2 FQGTGA.

This clone was counted a few times. This chain links TRBV19 with TRBJ1-1; D is unresolved. Trimming shortened V by 8 bases and J by 5 bases, and 18 bases separated the two germline ends. Per the germline V gene, CDR1 is LNHDA and CDR2 is SQIVND (reference sequence). The CDR3 is made up of 14 amino acids. CDR3 sequence (DNA): TGTGCCAGTCGTCAATACCCGACGGGAACTGAAGCTTTCTTT. Protein product: CASRQYPTGTEAFF.

This clone was found once. J is TRBJ1-2 and V is TRBV19, with a possible D match to TRBD1 (6 bases). This CDR3 is 13 amino acids long. Germline lookup yields CDR1 LNHDA and CDR2 SQIVND (reference sequence). V was cut by 4 bases and J by 2 bases, with 8 bases left in between. CDR3 region: CASSTGANYGYTF. The CDR3 DNA is TGTGCCAGTAGTACAGGGGCCAACTATGGCTACACCTTC.

This clone is a singleton in its sample. The chain couples TRBV7-9 to TRBJ2-1; 8 nucleotides match TRBD2. The CDR3 has 12 residues. V lost 5 bases, J lost 10 bases, and 4 bases stayed unmatched. Germline V lookup: CDR1 SEHNR, CDR2 FQNEAQ (reference sequence). CDR3 loop: CASSLTGGEQFF. Here the CDR3 DNA reads TGTGCCAGCAGCCTAACGGGAGGGGAGCAGTTCTTC.

The chain joins TRBV5-1 to TRBJ2-2; 8 bases are shared with TRBD2. The CDR3 extends over 17 amino acids. J was trimmed by 0 bases and V by 4 bases; bases with no gene match: 8. Germline V gives CDR1 SGHRS, CDR2 YFSETQ. DNA of the CDR3: TGCGCCAGCAGCCAGAGGGGCGGGGGGACGAACACCGGGGAGCTGTTTTTT. Protein: CASSQRGGGTNTGELFF.

The chain combines TRBV30 with TRBJ2-7, with D tentatively TRBD1 (5 bases). The CDR3 has 14 residues. With 5 bases removed from V and 0 bases from J, the gap between germline ends came to 14 bases. CDR1 GTSNPN and CDR2 SVGIG come from the germline V gene (reference sequence). The CDR3 coding sequence is TGTGCCTGGGCCTTAAGGGGTTCCTCCTACGAGCAGTACTTC. Its protein is CAWALRGSSYEQYF.

This clone was seen just once. The chain uses TRBV28 and TRBJ1-5; 7 nucleotides line up with TRBD1. V trimming: 3 bases; J trimming: 4 bases; junction bases outside the gene matches: 6. The CDR3 loop spans 15 amino acids. Per germline, CDR1 MDHEN and CDR2 SYDVKM. The CDR3 nucleotides are TGTGCCAGCAGTTTTGGACAGGAAGGGAATCAGCCCCAGCATTTT. Its protein product is CASSFGQEGNQPQHF.

The chain combines TRBV6-4 with TRBJ1-1; D gene unclear. Germline V gene data show CDR1 as MRHNA and CDR2 as SNTAGT. The V end was cut by 4 bases, the J end by 0 bases, with 6 bases between. The CDR3 contains 13 residues. The CDR3 region is CASSADLNTEAFF. The CDR3 DNA sequence: TGTGCCAGCAGTGCTGACTTGAACACTGAAGCTTTCTTT.

The V and J genes are TRBV19 and TRBJ2-1, with 14 bases identical to TRBD2. CDR1 is LNHDA and CDR2 is SQIVND in the germline V gene (reference sequence). This CDR3 has 17 residues. Losses at the gene ends were 5 bases for V and 2 bases for J; bases not matched to a gene: 5. The CDR3 spells CASSPGTSGSTYNEQFF. The CDR3 DNA reads as TGTGCCAGTAGTCCGGGGACTAGCGGGAGTACCTACAATGAGCAGTTCTTC.

The chain has TRBV13 and TRBJ2-7; the match to TRBD1 covers 11 bases. J lost 2 bases, V lost 7 bases, and 7 bases had no gene match. Per germline, CDR1 PRHDT and CDR2 FYEKMQ (reference sequence). CDR3 length: 15 residues. The CDR3 DNA reads TGTGCCAGCACCACTTGGACAGGGGGCCCCTACGAGCAGTACTTC. Amino acids: CASTTWTGGPYEQYF.

V and J are TRBV15 and TRBJ2-5, with 13 bases identical to TRBD2. V dropped 8 bases and J dropped 5; count of bases not matched to a gene: 11. This CDR3 is built from 16 residues. CDR1 is LNHNV, CDR2 YYDKDF, per germline (reference sequence). CDR3 loop: CATRGFGLAGVETQYF. CDR3 in DNA: TGTGCCACCCGAGGGTTCGGACTAGCGGGAGTTGAGACCCAGTACTTC.

The chain employs TRBV4-2 and TRBJ1-1; TRBD1 agrees at 9 bases. The germline gives CDR1 LGHNA, CDR2 YNFKEQ. The trim removed 4 bases at V and 1 base at J, leaving 4 bases unmatched. This CDR3 has 15 amino acids. Written as DNA, the CDR3 is TGTGCCAGCAGCCTCACGGGACAGGGGAACACTGAAGCTTTCTTT. This gives the protein CASSLTGQGNTEAFF.

V is TRBV29-1 and J is TRBJ1-1; 7 bases map to TRBD1. Looked up from germline, CDR1 is SQVTM and CDR2 is ANQGSEA. The CDR3 consists of 16 residues. Trimming removed 7 bases from V and 5 bases from J; junction bases left unmatched: 19. CDR3 amino acids: CSGQGGSGVRRTEAFF. DNA for the CDR3: TGCAGCGGGCAGGGGGGTTCGGGGGTAAGAAGGACTGAAGCTTTCTTT.

The chain employs TRBV29-1 and TRBJ1-1, with D unclear. V lost 4 bases, J lost 6 bases, and 21 bases lay in between. CDR3 length: 15 amino acids. CDR1 and CDR2 from the germline V gene are SQVTM and ANQGSEA. The CDR3 sequence: CSVVPRDVSGAEAFF. In nucleotides, the CDR3 is TGCAGCGTTGTACCGAGGGATGTATCCGGGGCTGAAGCTTTCTTT.

V usage is TRBV4-2 and J usage is TRBJ1-2, with D possibly TRBD1 on 5 matching bases. The germline V and J ends were trimmed by 1 base and 8 bases, with 11 bases remaining between them. Germline assignment: CDR1 LGHNA and CDR2 YNFKEQ. The CDR3 is 13 amino acids. CDR3 sequence reads: CASSQVGAEGYTF. The CDR3 bases are TGTGCCAGCAGCCAAGTAGGGGCGGAGGGCTACACCTTC.

The V and J genes are TRBV6-1 and TRBJ2-7, with D perhaps TRBD2 (6 bases). The CDR3 length is 15 residues. Germline V gives CDR1 MNHNS, CDR2 SASEGT. Deletions cut 3 bases from V and 3 bases from J, with 15 bases between. The CDR3 reads CASSDLGTSSYEQYF. CDR3 coding DNA: TGTGCCAGCAGTGACCTAGGGACTTCCAGCTACGAGCAGTACTTC.

The chain recombines TRBV2 with TRBJ2-5; 11 nucleotides line up with TRBD2. V was pared by 0 bases and J by 4 bases, with 4 bases of the junction left unmatched. CDR3 length: 16 residues. Germline lookup yields CDR1 SNHLY and CDR2 FYNNEI. CDR3 sequence: CASSEASGREVETQYF. Here the CDR3 DNA reads TGTGCCAGCAGTGAAGCTAGCGGGAGGGAGGTAGAGACCCAGTACTTC.

This chain links TRBV9 with TRBJ2-2, with 8 bases matching TRBD1. CDR1 SGDLS and CDR2 YYNGEE come from the germline V gene. The J segment lost 8 bases and the V segment lost 4 bases, leaving 10 bases of the junction unmatched. This CDR3 has 15 residues. The CDR3 here is CASSPRTGPEGELFF. CDR3 nucleotides: TGTGCCAGCAGCCCACGGACAGGGCCGGAAGGGGAGCTGTTTTTT.

This chain joins TRBV25-1 and TRBJ1-1; a weak D match, TRBD1 (5 bases). The V gene's germline CDR1 is MGHDK and CDR2 SYGVNS. V lost 6 bases, J lost 9 bases, and 14 bases lay in between. This CDR3 has 12 amino acids. The CDR3 DNA follows: TGTGCCAGCAGAGCCTTGGCGGGGCAAGCTTTCTTT. Translation: CASRALAGQAFF.

The chain is built from TRBV15 and TRBJ1-1; perhaps TRBD1 as D (5 bases). V was shortened by 5 bases and J by 5 bases, with 15 bases between the two germline ends. This CDR3 is 14 amino acids long. CDR1 is LNHNV and CDR2 is YYDKDF in the germline V gene (reference sequence). The CDR3 region has the DNA TGTGCCACCAGCCCACGGGGGGGTTGGACTGAAGCTTTCTTT. It encodes CATSPRGGWTEAFF.

V usage is TRBV6-5 and J usage is TRBJ2-7, with D maybe TRBD2 (5 bases). Trimming removed 8 bases from V and 6 bases from J, with 17 bases in between. From germline, CDR1 is MNHEY and CDR2 SVGAGI. This CDR3 has 13 amino acids. The CDR3 region has the DNA TGTGCCAGCCGACGGTTGGGAGCGCGCGAGCAGTACTTC. Translating it yields CASRRLGAREQYF.